This TCR beta chain was sequenced in a study of CD8 T cells in Susac syndrome. Random hexamers served to reverse transcribe roughly 0.45 to 1 ug RNA. The CDR3 of TCR beta was amplified by immunoSEQ multiplex PCR across 54 Vbeta and 13 Jbeta. MiXCR was run by TCRdb on the immunoSEQ multiplex PCR reads, yielding one entry per CDR3 protein. The data hold about 400,000 distinct CDR3 sequences, with around 83% observed a single time. General study findings and limits: By the study's own acknowledgment, its TCR sequencing and HLA analysis included relatively few individuals.

This CDR3 comprises 14 residues. V lost 9 bases and J lost 8, with 20 bases in between. The V gene's germline CDR1 is MNHEY and CDR2 SMNVEV (reference sequence). As concerns this clonotype: Its antigen is unidentified.

The clonotype was recovered from a human donor with multiple sclerosis. J is TRBJ1-5 and V is TRBV27, with D uncertain. Sequences were obtained from CD8+ T cells from PBMCs. CDR3 region: CARRSIVRFEPQHF. CDR3 bases: TGTGCCAGACGTTCTATCGTCCGGTTCGAGCCCCAGCATTTT.